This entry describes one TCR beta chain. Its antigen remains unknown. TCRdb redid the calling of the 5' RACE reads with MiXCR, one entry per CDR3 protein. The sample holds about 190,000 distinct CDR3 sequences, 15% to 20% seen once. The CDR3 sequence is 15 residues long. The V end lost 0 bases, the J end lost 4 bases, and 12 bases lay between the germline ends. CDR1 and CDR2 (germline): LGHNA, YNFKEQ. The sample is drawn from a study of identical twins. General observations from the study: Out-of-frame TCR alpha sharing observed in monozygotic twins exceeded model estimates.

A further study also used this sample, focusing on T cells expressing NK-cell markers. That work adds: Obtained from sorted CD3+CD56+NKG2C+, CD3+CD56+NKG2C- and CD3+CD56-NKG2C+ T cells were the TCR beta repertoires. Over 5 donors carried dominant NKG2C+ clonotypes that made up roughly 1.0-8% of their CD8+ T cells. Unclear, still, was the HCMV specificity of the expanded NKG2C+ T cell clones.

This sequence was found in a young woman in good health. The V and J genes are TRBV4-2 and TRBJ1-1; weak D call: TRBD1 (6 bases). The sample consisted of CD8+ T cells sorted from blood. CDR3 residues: CASSQDTGATTEAFF. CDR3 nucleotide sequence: TGTGCCAGCAGCCAAGATACGGGGGCGACCACTGAAGCTTTCTTT.